This T cell receptor beta chain was recorded in a study of blood T cell repertoires in COVID-19. In the study overall: COVID-19 samples collected from the United States, Italy and Spain covered acute and convalescent phases. Sources were T cells, B-cell-depleted T cells, or PBMCs; the material itself was cDNA or gDNA.

This CDR3 has 14 amino acids. Germline V gene sequence: CDR1 SGHTA, CDR2 FQGNSA. The V segment lost 6 bases and the J segment 3 bases; nucleotides outside the gene matches: 6. As handled by the study authors: Reference gene primer amplification in the assay estimated nucleated cell counts. Assay: immunoSEQ multiplex PCR; the TCRdb copy retains only in-frame clones and omits some. V, J and clone size derive from that table, while D and trimming were established from the DNA sequence. The sample lists fewer than 250,000 clones, around four fifths seen once, with 5.5% to 7.5% in the top ten. The sequenced sample consisted of peripheral blood. The sequence was collected from an older woman with active or convalescent COVID-19. The rearrangement links TRBV7-2 to TRBJ2-7; 9 nucleotides align to TRBD1. The CDR3 DNA reads TGTGCCAGCAGACTCGGACAGGGGAGCTACGAGCAGTACTTC. The encoded protein is CASRLGQGSYEQYF.